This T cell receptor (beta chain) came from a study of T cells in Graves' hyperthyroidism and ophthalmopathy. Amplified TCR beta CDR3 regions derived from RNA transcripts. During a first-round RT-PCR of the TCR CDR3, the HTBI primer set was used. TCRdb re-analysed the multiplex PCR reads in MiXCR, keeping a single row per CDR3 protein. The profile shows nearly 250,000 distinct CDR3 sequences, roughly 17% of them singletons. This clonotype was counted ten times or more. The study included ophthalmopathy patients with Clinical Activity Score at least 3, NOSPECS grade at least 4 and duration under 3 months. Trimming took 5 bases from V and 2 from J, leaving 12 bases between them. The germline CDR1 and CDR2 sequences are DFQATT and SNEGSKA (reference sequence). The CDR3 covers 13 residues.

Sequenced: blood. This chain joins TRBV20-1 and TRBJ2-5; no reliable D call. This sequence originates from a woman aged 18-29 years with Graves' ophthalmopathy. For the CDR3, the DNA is TGCAGTGCTCCCTCCCTCACGCAAGAGACCCAGTACTTC. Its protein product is CSAPSLTQETQYF.